The sample holds a few counts of the clone carrying this T cell receptor beta chain. Unique molecular identifiers were used in preparing the TCRbeta library. A single record per CDR3 protein comes from TCRdb applying MiXCR to the PCR reads. Here the sample spans about 98,000 distinct CDR3 sequences, more than 20% being singletons. The data were taken from a study of T-cell reconstitution after alpha-beta-depleted transplantation in children. Sequenced here: PBMCs, sampled before TCRalphabeta/CD19-depleted stem cell transplant. This clonotype was obtained from a boy younger than 10 with acute lymphoblastic leukemia, due to receive a stem cell transplant.

The CDR3 loop is CASSVEVYSNTEAFF. In DNA form, the CDR3 reads TGTGCCAGCAGCGTAGAGGTATACAGTAACACTGAAGCTTTCTTT. V gene TRBV9 combines with J gene TRBJ1-1; D remains unclear. The CDR3 has 15 residues. Per germline, CDR1 SGDLS and CDR2 YYNGEE. Trimming stripped 0 bases from V and 2 bases from J, with 11 bases between.